This is a list of T cell receptor beta chains from one sample in a study of T cell repertoires in cytomegalovirus infection. TCRdb reanalysed the reads using MiXCR and keeps one entry per CDR3 protein. The profile shows about 530,000 distinct CDR3 sequences, about a quarter of them singletons. Sequencing was carried out using PBMCs. The receptors originated from a human donor in good health (CMV status not recorded). Some clones in this sample may be carry-over from other donors' samples. The CDR3 runs from the conserved cysteine through the conserved F or W. Each record gives: D gene, V gene, J gene, clone size, CDR3 protein, CDR3 DNA. A D gene is named only where the DNA matches it firmly. Not every row has a clone size; where given, it reads once, few, many or a size class.

TRBD1	TRBV7-2	TRBJ1-4	many	CASSQGQGAEKLFF	TGTGCCAGCAGCCAGGGACAGGGGGCTGAAAAACTGTTTTTT
.	TRBV6-8	TRBJ2-3	.	CASSFGQTLTDTQYF	TGTGCCAGCAGTTTTGGACAGACCCTCACAGATACGCAGTATTTT
.	TRBV7-2	TRBJ2-3	many	CASSSVTTSLVSTDTQYF	TGTGCCAGCAGCTCAGTAACGACCTCCCTCGTGAGCACAGATACGCAGTATTTT
.	TRBV6-6	TRBJ1-1	many	CASSYSRYTEAFF	TGTGCCAGCAGTTACTCGAGGTACACTGAAGCTTTCTTT
TRBD2	TRBV12-3/TRBV12-4	TRBJ2-1	.	CASRRASGRSHEQFF	TGTGCCAGCCGCCGAGCGAGCGGGAGGTCTCATGAGCAGTTCTTC
.	TRBV11-3	TRBJ1-6	.	CASSLESGPYSPLHF	TGTGCCAGCAGCTTGGAATCGGGCCCTTATTCACCCCTCCACTTT
.	TRBV19	TRBJ2-1	.	CASSIHRDQRYNEQFF	TGTGCCAGTAGTATCCACAGGGACCAGCGATACAATGAGCAGTTCTTC
.	TRBV6-6	TRBJ1-4	.	CASSYQRVSTNEKLFF	TGTGCCAGCAGTTATCAGCGAGTTTCGACTAATGAAAAACTGTTTTTT
TRBD2	TRBV12-3/TRBV12-4	TRBJ2-1	many	CASSPRWGGFFF	TGTGCCAGCAGCCCCCGCTGGGGGGGTTTTTTCTTC
TRBD1	TRBV19	TRBJ2-3	.	CATQEGQGGGTQYF	TGTGCCACGCAAGAGGGACAGGGAGGTGGCACGCAGTATTTT
TRBD2	TRBV11-2	TRBJ2-7	.	CASSLSGSGEQYF	TGTGCCAGCAGCCTTAGCGGGAGTGGAGAGCAGTACTTC
TRBD1	TRBV7-3	TRBJ2-3	.	CASSSGQGRDTQYF	TGTGCCAGCAGCTCGGGACAGGGCCGTGATACGCAGTATTTT
.	TRBV6-2/TRBV6-3	TRBJ2-4	.	CASSYSRTGLAKNIQYF	TGTGCCAGCAGTTACTCGAGAACAGGGCTAGCCAAAAACATTCAGTACTTC
.	TRBV7-2	TRBJ2-5	many	CASSLEAWALETQYF	TGTGCCAGCAGCTTAGAAGCTTGGGCCCTGGAGACCCAGTACTTC
TRBD2	TRBV6-6	TRBJ2-7	once	CASSYGLAGDYEQYF	TGTGCCAGCAGTTACGGACTAGCGGGGGACTACGAGCAGTACTTC
.	TRBV7-2	TRBJ2-3	many	CASRLRDTQYF	TGTGCCAGCAGGCTAAGGGATACGCAGTATTTT
.	TRBV19	TRBJ1-2	.	CASTNAMGNYGYTF	TGTGCCAGTACCAATGCCATGGGGAACTATGGCTACACCTTC
TRBD1	TRBV5-4	TRBJ2-3	.	CASSGQGAVGADTQYF	TGTGCCAGCAGCGGACAGGGAGCCGTCGGGGCAGATACGCAGTATTTT
.	TRBV7-2	TRBJ2-1	many	CASSLTRGANEQFF	TGTGCCAGCAGCTTAACACGGGGGGCCAATGAGCAGTTCTTC
.	TRBV7-2	TRBJ1-2	.	CASSLDFGGYGYTF	TGTGCCAGCAGCTTAGATTTCGGGGGGTACGGCTACACCTTC
.	TRBV11-2	TRBJ1-2	.	CASSRTGIYGYTF	TGTGCCAGCAGCCGGACGGGGATCTATGGCTACACCTTC
TRBD1	TRBV29-1	TRBJ2-7	.	CSVITGETYEQYF	TGCAGCGTAATCACAGGGGAGACCTACGAGCAGTACTTC
TRBD2	TRBV3-1	TRBJ2-7	few	CASSPLRGLAGERSYEQYF	TGTGCCAGCAGCCCTCTCCGCGGACTAGCGGGAGAAAGGTCCTACGAGCAGTACTTC
.	TRBV12-3/TRBV12-4	TRBJ1-2	few	CASSLALHNYGYTF	TGTGCCAGCAGTTTAGCGTTACATAACTATGGCTACACCTTC
.	TRBV7-8	TRBJ2-2	many	CASSFTRSVWGELFF	TGTGCCAGCAGCTTTACTAGAAGTGTGTGGGGGGAGCTGTTTTTT
.	TRBV7-6	TRBJ1-4	.	CASSTSRAGTIRNEKLFF	TGTGCCAGCAGCACTTCCAGGGCAGGGACCATCCGTAATGAAAAACTGTTTTTT
.	TRBV7-2	TRBJ2-1	few	CASSLSQRAIEQFF	TGTGCCAGCAGCTTATCTCAGCGGGCTATTGAGCAGTTCTTC
.	TRBV15	TRBJ2-5	few	CATSIDPVETQYF	TGTGCCACCAGCATAGACCCGGTGGAGACCCAGTACTTC
.	TRBV6-5	TRBJ1-3	few	CASSYSHPGSGNTIYF	TGTGCCAGCAGTTACTCCCACCCGGGCTCTGGAAACACCATATATTTT
TRBD2	TRBV6-6	TRBJ2-1	.	CASRESGLPSYNEQFF	TGTGCCAGCAGGGAGTCGGGACTACCCTCCTACAATGAGCAGTTCTTC
TRBD2	TRBV4-2	TRBJ2-3	.	CASSQDSGRPLTQYF	TGTGCCAGCAGCCAAGATAGCGGGAGGCCCTTAACGCAGTATTTT
.	TRBV7-8	TRBJ1-1	many	CASSHLGGGNTEAFF	TGTGCCAGCAGCCACCTCGGAGGGGGAAACACTGAAGCTTTCTTT